The clone carrying this T cell receptor beta chain was detected ten times or more. The CDR3 is 14 amino acids. Germline lookup yields CDR1 SGDLS and CDR2 YYNGEE. V lost 4 bases to trimming and J lost 3 bases; unmatched junction nucleotides: 5. The sample belongs to a study of T cells in Graves' hyperthyroidism and ophthalmopathy. TCR beta CDR3 regions were amplified from RNA. Carried out on the TCR CDR3, a first-round RT-PCR used the HTBI primer set. TCRdb itself ran the multiplex PCR reads through MiXCR, one entry per CDR3 protein. The table records about 300,000 distinct CDR3 sequences, 13% of them present only once.

The TCR originated in a woman between 25 and 40 years old with Graves' hyperthyroidism that later progressed to Graves' ophthalmopathy. J is TRBJ1-2 and V is TRBV9; 8 bases match TRBD1. Sequencing was carried out using blood. The CDR3 region is CASSTGQGDYGYTF. CDR3 in DNA: TGTGCCAGCAGCACAGGACAGGGCGACTATGGCTACACCTTC.